A selection of T cell receptor beta chains follows, all from one sample in a study of T cell responses to AZD1222 COVID-19 vaccine. Data came from immunoSEQ multiplex PCR; TCRdb stores just in-frame clones and leaves some out. The table includes about 210,000 clones, about 94% detected once. Sample: peripheral blood, taken 28 days after the second dose of the MenACWY control vaccine. These receptor sequences come from an adult who received the MenACWY meningococcal vaccine as a control. CDR3s include the opening cysteine and the closing phenylalanine or tryptophan. D genes are given only for firm matches. Expanded clones are given a class, and other clones once, few, many or no size at all.

TRBD2	TRBV27	-	TRBJ2-3	CASTGTSGVDTQYF	TGTGCCAGCACGGGTACTAGCGGGGTGGATACGCAGTATTTT
-	TRBV18	-	TRBJ1-4	CASSPRNRGLGEKLFF	TGTGCCAGCTCACCGCGAAATCGAGGCTTGGGGGAAAAACTGTTTTTT
TRBD1	TRBV2	-	TRBJ2-7	CASSVYRGQGKHGYEQYF	TGTGCCAGCAGTGTTTATAGGGGACAGGGGAAGCATGGCTACGAGCAGTACTTC
TRBD2	TRBV30	-	TRBJ2-7	CAWSGSGLEVAYEQYF	TGTGCCTGGAGTGGATCCGGACTAGAGGTCGCCTACGAGCAGTACTTC
TRBD2	TRBV28	-	TRBJ2-7	CASSLGLEVPYEQYF	TGTGCCAGCAGTTTGGGACTAGAGGTTCCCTACGAGCAGTACTTC
TRBD2	TRBV28	-	TRBJ2-3	CASSISGSTDTQYF	TGTGCCAGCAGTATTAGCGGGAGCACAGATACGCAGTATTTT
TRBD2	TRBV28	-	TRBJ2-2	CASRPAGGPTGELFF	TGTGCCAGCAGACCAGCGGGAGGGCCGACCGGGGAGCTGTTTTTT
-	TRBV6-2/TRBV6-3	-	TRBJ2-7	CASSQASRDYEQYF	TGTGCCAGCAGTCAGGCCTCGCGGGACTACGAGCAGTACTTC
-	TRBV7-2	-	TRBJ2-7	CASSLPPGPGREQYF	TGTGCCAGCAGCTTACCCCCCGGGCCTGGACGGGAGCAGTACTTC
TRBD1	TRBV2	-	TRBJ1-1	CASRKTGGALMNTEAFF	TGTGCCAGCAGAAAGACAGGGGGAGCCCTGATGAACACTGAAGCTTTCTTT
TRBD2	TRBV6-2/TRBV6-3	-	TRBJ2-7	CASSYERGASYEQYF	TGTGCCAGCAGTTACGAGCGGGGGGCGTCCTACGAGCAGTACTTC
-	TRBV11-2	-	TRBJ2-7	CASSFALYEQYF	TGTGCCAGCAGCTTTGCCCTTTACGAGCAGTACTTC
-	TRBV3-1/TRBV3-2	-	TRBJ1-6	CASSQGSRGNSPLHF	TGTGCCAGCAGCCAAGGGTCCAGGGGTAATTCACCCCTCCACTTT
-	TRBV28	-	TRBJ2-3	CASSLEKVTDTQYF	TGTGCCAGCAGTTTAGAAAAGGTCACAGATACGCAGTATTTT
TRBD2	TRBV4-2	-	TRBJ2-2	CASSQDHPTSGGENTGELFF	TGTGCCAGCAGCCAAGATCACCCCACTAGCGGGGGGGAAAACACCGGGGAGCTGTTTTTT
-	TRBV6-1	-	TRBJ1-2	CASSEAGGTVGYTF	TGTGCCAGCAGTGAAGCGGGGGGGACGGTTGGCTACACCTTC
-	TRBV7-9	-	TRBJ2-6	CASSSSGANVLTF	TGTGCCAGCTCGTCCTCTGGGGCCAACGTCCTGACTTTC
TRBD2	TRBV27	-	TRBJ2-1	CASSLGAGGYNEQFF	TGTGCCAGCAGTTTGGGAGCGGGAGGGTACAATGAGCAGTTCTTC
-	TRBV19	few	TRBJ1-1	CASSGTLNTEAFF	TGTGCCAGTAGCGGGACTTTGAACACTGAAGCTTTCTTT
-	TRBV7-6	-	TRBJ2-7	CASSLGRTGPPGEQYF	TGTGCCAGCAGCTTAGGGAGGACGGGGCCACCGGGCGAGCAGTACTTC
TRBD1	TRBV28	-	TRBJ2-7	CASSTEQGYEQYF	TGTGCCAGCAGTACAGAACAGGGGTACGAGCAGTACTTC
-	TRBV19	-	TRBJ1-2	CASSTRGSLYGYTF	TGTGCCAGTAGTACTAGGGGGAGTCTCTATGGCTACACCTTC